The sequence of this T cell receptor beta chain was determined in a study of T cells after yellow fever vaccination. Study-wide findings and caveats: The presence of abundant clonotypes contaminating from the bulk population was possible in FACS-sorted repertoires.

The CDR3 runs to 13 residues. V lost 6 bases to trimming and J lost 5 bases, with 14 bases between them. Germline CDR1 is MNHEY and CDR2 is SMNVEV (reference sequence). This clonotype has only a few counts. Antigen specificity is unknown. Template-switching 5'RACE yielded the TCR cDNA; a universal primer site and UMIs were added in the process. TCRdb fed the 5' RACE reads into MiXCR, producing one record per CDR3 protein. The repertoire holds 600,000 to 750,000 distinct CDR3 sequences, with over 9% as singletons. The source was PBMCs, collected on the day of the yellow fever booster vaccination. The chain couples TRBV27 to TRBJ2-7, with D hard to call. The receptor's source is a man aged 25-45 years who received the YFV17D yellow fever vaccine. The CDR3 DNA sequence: TGTGCCAGCAGCCCCCGCTTGGACCACGAGCAGTACTTC. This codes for CASSPRLDHEQYF.